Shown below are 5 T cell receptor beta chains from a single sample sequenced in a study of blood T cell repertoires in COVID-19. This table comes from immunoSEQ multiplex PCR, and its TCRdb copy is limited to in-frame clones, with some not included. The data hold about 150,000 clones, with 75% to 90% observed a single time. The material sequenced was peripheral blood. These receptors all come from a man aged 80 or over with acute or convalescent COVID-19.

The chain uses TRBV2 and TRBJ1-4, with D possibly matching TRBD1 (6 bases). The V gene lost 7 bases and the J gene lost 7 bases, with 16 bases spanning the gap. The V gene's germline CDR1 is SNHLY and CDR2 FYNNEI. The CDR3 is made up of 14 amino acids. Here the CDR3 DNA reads TGTGCCAGCACCAAGGAGGGGGGGAGTGAAAAACTGTTTTTT. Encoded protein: CASTKEGGSEKLFF.

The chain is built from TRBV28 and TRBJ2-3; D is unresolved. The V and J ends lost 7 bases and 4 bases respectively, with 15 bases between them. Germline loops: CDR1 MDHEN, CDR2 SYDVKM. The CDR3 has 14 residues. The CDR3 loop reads CASTRVTNSDTQYF. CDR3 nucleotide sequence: TGTGCCAGCACTCGGGTTACTAACTCAGATACGCAGTATTTT.

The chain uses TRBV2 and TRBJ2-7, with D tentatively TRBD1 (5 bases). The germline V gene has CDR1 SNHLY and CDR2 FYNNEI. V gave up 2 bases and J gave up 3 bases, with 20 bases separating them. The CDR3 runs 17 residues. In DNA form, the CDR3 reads TGTGCCAGCAGTGAATTCCCCACGGCCAAGGGGAACTACGAGCAGTACTTC. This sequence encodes CASSEFPTAKGNYEQYF.

CDR3 protein: CASSSESAGPGSQYF. The CDR3 DNA follows: TGTGCCAGTAGTTCTGAATCGGCGGGCCCTGGGTCCCAGTACTTC. The chain uses TRBV19 and TRBJ2-5, with D perhaps matching TRBD2 (5 bases). The CDR3 has 15 residues. The germline CDR1 and CDR2 sequences are LNHDA and SQIVND (reference sequence). V was trimmed by 5 bases and J by 9 bases, leaving 22 bases between them.

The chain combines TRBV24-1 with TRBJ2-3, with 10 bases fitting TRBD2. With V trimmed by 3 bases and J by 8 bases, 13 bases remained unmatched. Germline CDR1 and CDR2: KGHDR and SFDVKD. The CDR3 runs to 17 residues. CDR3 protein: CATSDPGTSVSPGTQYF. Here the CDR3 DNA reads TGTGCCACCAGTGATCCCGGGACTAGCGTTTCCCCGGGTACGCAGTATTTT.